The rows below give T cell receptor beta chains drawn from one sample of a study of EBV T-cell therapy then PD-1 blockade in nasopharyngeal carcinoma. Which antigens these TCRs recognize remains unknown. Here immunoSEQ multiplex PCR was the method, and the copy in TCRdb shows in-frame clones only, minus some. The sample shows some 15,000 clones, less than 90% of them seen only once. The sample consisted of CD8+ T cells from blood, taken around day 100 from a patient whose treatment included autologous EBV-specific T cells and nivolumab. The receptors derive from a man aged 40-49 years with nasopharyngeal carcinoma. CDR3s include the opening cysteine and the closing phenylalanine or tryptophan. D genes are given only for firm matches. The size field is filled for only some rows; it gives once, few, many or a size class.

v_call	d_call	clone_size	j_call	cdr3_nt	cdr3_aa
TRBV5-4	NA	NA	TRBJ2-1	TGTGCCAGCAGCGACCGGGACGAAAACTACAATGAGCAGTTCTTC	CASSDRDENYNEQFF
TRBV7-3	NA	NA	TRBJ2-3	TGTGCCAGCAGCTTAGTCCGGGGGTGGGGCACAGATACGCAGTATTTT	CASSLVRGWGTDTQYF
TRBV7-9	NA	once	TRBJ2-7	TGTGCCAGCAGCTTATGGGGGCTGGGTAACGAGCAGTACTTC	CASSLWGLGNEQYF
TRBV6-2/TRBV6-3	TRBD1	NA	TRBJ1-2	TGTGCCAGCAGTTATTACAGGGGAAATGGCTACACCTTC	CASSYYRGNGYTF
TRBV7-9	NA	NA	TRBJ1-2	TGTGCCAGCAGCGACCCGACGGAGAACTATGGCTACACCTTC	CASSDPTENYGYTF
TRBV5-4	NA	few	TRBJ2-3	TGTGCCAGCAGCCCTTGGTTGGGAGATACGCAGTATTTT	CASSPWLGDTQYF
TRBV5-1	TRBD1	once	TRBJ2-7	TGCGCCAGCAGCACCTGGACAGGGGGGTACGAGCAGTACTTC	CASSTWTGGYEQYF
TRBV15	TRBD1	NA	TRBJ1-2	TGTGCCACCAGCAGAGATTGGGTGGACAGGATGACGGCTAACTATGGCTACACCTTC	CATSRDWVDRMTANYGYTF
TRBV6-5	TRBD1	once	TRBJ1-4	TGTGCCAGCAGTTTCGGGACAGGGAGTAATGAAAAACTGTTTTTT	CASSFGTGSNEKLFF
TRBV6-5	NA	NA	TRBJ1-2	TGTGCCAGTACCTCGACGGGGATCAACTATGGCTACACCTTC	CASTSTGINYGYTF
TRBV29-1	NA	NA	TRBJ1-1	TGCAGCGTTGAAGTGCGGGGGAACACTGAAGCTTTCTTT	CSVEVRGNTEAFF
TRBV28	NA	NA	TRBJ2-2	TGTGCCAGCGTCGGGACCGGGGAGCTGTTTTTT	CASVGTGELFF
TRBV4-1	TRBD1	NA	TRBJ2-7	TGCGCCAGCAGCTCGACCTCCGGGACAGGGCGGTACGAGCAGTACTTC	CASSSTSGTGRYEQYF